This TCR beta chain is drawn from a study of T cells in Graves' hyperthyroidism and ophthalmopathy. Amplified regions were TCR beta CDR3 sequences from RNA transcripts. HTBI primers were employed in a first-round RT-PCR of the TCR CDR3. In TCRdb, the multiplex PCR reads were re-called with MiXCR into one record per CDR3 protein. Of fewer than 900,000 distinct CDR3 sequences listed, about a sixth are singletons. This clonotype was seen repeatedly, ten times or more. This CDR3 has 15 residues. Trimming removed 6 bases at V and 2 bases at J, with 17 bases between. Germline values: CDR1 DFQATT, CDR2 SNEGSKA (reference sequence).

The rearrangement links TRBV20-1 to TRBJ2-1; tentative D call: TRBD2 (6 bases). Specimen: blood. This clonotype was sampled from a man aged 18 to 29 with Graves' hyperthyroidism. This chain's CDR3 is CSASRPGLPYNEQFF. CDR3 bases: TGCAGTGCCTCCCGACCGGGACTTCCCTACAATGAGCAGTTCTTC.